The rows below give T cell receptor beta chains drawn from one sample of a study of T cells in tumors and immune-related adverse events. Profiling relied on immunoSEQ multiplex PCR, and the TCRdb table lists in-frame clones only, not all of them. The sample includes about 11,000 clones, 85% to 95% of them seen just once. Sequences were derived from lymph node tissue, sampled from a patient treated with anti-PD-1 therapy. The receptor source for this set is a female donor with metastatic renal cell carcinoma. CDR3s include the opening cysteine and the closing phenylalanine or tryptophan. The D gene is left open where the match is weak. Some rows have no size entry. The others give once, few or many, or a class for an expanded clone.

V gene,CDR3 length,D gene,J gene,clone size,CDR3 protein,CDR3 DNA
TRBV6-1,14,-,TRBJ1-1,-,CASSARGSDTEAFF,TGTGCCAGCAGTGCACGAGGATCGGACACTGAAGCTTTCTTT
TRBV5-4,15,TRBD1,TRBJ2-7,-,CASSWGTGVSYEQYF,TGTGCCAGCAGCTGGGGGACAGGGGTGTCCTACGAGCAGTACTTC
TRBV30,13,-,TRBJ1-3,-,CAWTINEGNTIYF,TGTGCCTGGACCATCAACGAGGGAAACACCATATATTTT
TRBV19,15,-,TRBJ1-1,-,CASSSSGFGNTEAFF,TGTGCCAGTAGTTCATCAGGGTTTGGGAACACTGAAGCTTTCTTT
TRBV29-1,12,TRBD1,TRBJ2-4,-,CSATDRGNIQYF,TGCAGCGCCACGGACAGGGGGAACATTCAGTACTTC
TRBV7-8,16,-,TRBJ1-1,few,CASSLDPTGRLTEAFF,TGTGCCAGCAGCTTAGACCCAACAGGAAGGTTGACTGAAGCTTTCTTT
TRBV27,14,-,TRBJ2-5,-,CASGGALFSETQYF,TGTGCCAGCGGGGGGGCTCTTTTTAGTGAGACCCAGTACTTC
TRBV7-2,18,TRBD2,TRBJ2-5,once,CASSPKLAGDYQQETQYF,TGTGCCAGCAGCCCAAAACTAGCGGGGGACTATCAACAAGAGACCCAGTACTTC
TRBV11-2,14,TRBD1,TRBJ1-2,-,CASSLEGQGVGYTF,TGTGCCAGCAGCTTAGAGGGACAGGGGGTCGGCTACACCTTC
TRBV5-1,16,TRBD2,TRBJ2-3,-,CASSSGLAGGRDTQYF,TGCGCCAGCAGCTCCGGACTAGCGGGAGGCAGAGATACGCAGTATTTT
TRBV20-1,11,-,TRBJ2-1,-,CSATGQGEQFF,TGCAGTGCTACGGGCCAAGGAGAGCAGTTCTTC
TRBV15,20,-,TRBJ2-3,once,CATSSSLTVRGPASTDTQYF,TGTGCCACCAGCAGCTCGCTTACGGTTCGGGGACCAGCTAGCACAGATACGCAGTATTTT
TRBV11-3,16,TRBD2,TRBJ2-3,-,CASSLTSGRASDTQYF,TGTGCCAGCAGCCTCACTAGCGGGAGGGCCTCAGATACGCAGTATTTT
TRBV25-1,13,-,TRBJ1-5,-,CASGGLSNQPQHF,TGTGCCAGCGGAGGTCTGAGCAATCAGCCCCAGCATTTT
TRBV18,16,-,TRBJ2-5,once,CASSPDTLRTKETQYF,TGTGCCAGCTCACCCGACACCCTTAGGACGAAAGAGACCCAGTACTTC
TRBV7-9,17,-,TRBJ2-1,-,CASSLRWGKGSRNEQFF,TGTGCCAGCAGCTTACGTTGGGGGAAGGGGTCTCGGAATGAGCAGTTCTTC
TRBV30,15,TRBD1,TRBJ2-2,-,CAWTRGRLGTGELFF,TGTGCCTGGACAAGGGGGCGGCTTGGCACCGGGGAGCTGTTTTTT
TRBV30,15,-,TRBJ1-5,-,CAWSVRIGSNQPQHF,TGTGCCTGGAGTGTACGGATAGGGAGCAATCAGCCCCAGCATTTT
TRBV5-5,15,TRBD1,TRBJ2-7,-,CASSLTGGFSYEQYF,TGTGCCAGCAGCTTGACAGGGGGCTTCTCCTACGAGCAGTACTTC
TRBV10-3,14,TRBD2,TRBJ2-1,-,CATKSGSTYDEQFF,TGTGCCACCAAAAGCGGGAGTACTTATGATGAGCAGTTCTTC
TRBV27,18,-,TRBJ2-6,-,CASSNELPLQSRANVLTF,TGTGCCAGCAGTAATGAGCTTCCTCTACAAAGTCGGGCCAACGTCCTGACTTTC
TRBV6-5,15,TRBD2,TRBJ2-2,-,CASRLAGVPTGELFF,TGTGCCAGCAGGCTAGCGGGAGTTCCCACCGGGGAGCTGTTTTTT
TRBV7-2,12,-,TRBJ2-3,-,CASSWSTDTQYF,TGTGCCAGCAGCTGGAGCACAGATACGCAGTATTTT
TRBV18,13,-,TRBJ1-1,few,CASSLTDNTEAFF,TGTGCCAGCTCACTGACCGATAACACTGAAGCTTTCTTT
TRBV5-1,14,TRBD1,TRBJ1-3,-,CASSLGQGENTIYF,TGCGCCAGCAGCTTGGGACAGGGGGAAAACACCATATATTTT
TRBV6-4,14,TRBD1,TRBJ1-1,-,CASSLDRASTEAFF,TGTGCCAGCAGTCTCGACAGGGCCAGCACTGAAGCTTTCTTT
TRBV7-8,11,-,TRBJ2-7,-,CASSSAWEQYF,TGTGCCAGCAGCTCTGCTTGGGAGCAGTACTTC
TRBV6-1,11,-,TRBJ1-2,-,CASSEDRPRTF,TGTGCCAGCAGCGAAGACAGGCCCAGGACCTTC
TRBV29-1,14,TRBD1,TRBJ1-2,-,CSVAPLSGQGGYTF,TGCAGCGTTGCTCCGTTGTCTGGACAGGGTGGCTACACCTTC
TRBV6-5,15,-,TRBJ1-3,-,CASRYLVGSGNTIYF,TGTGCCAGCAGATACTTAGTTGGCTCTGGAAACACCATATATTTT
TRBV19,11,-,TRBJ2-1,-,CASREANEQFF,TGTGCCAGTCGAGAGGCGAATGAGCAGTTCTTC
TRBV11-2,13,-,TRBJ2-1,-,CASSFNGNGAQFF,TGTGCCAGCAGCTTTAACGGGAATGGAGCGCAGTTCTTC
TRBV5-8,16,-,TRBJ1-6,-,CASSWTLSSYNSPLHF,TGTGCCAGCAGCTGGACCCTGAGCTCCTATAATTCACCCCTCCACTTT
TRBV4-2,15,-,TRBJ2-1,-,CASSQDRTANNEQFF,TGTGCCAGCAGCCAAGATCGGACAGCTAACAATGAGCAGTTCTTC
TRBV5-6,18,-,TRBJ2-3,-,CASSGGAPVASSTDTQYF,TGTGCCAGCAGCGGCGGGGCCCCGGTAGCCTCTAGCACAGATACGCAGTATTTT
TRBV19,14,-,TRBJ2-2,-,CASKGKGETGELFF,TGTGCCAGTAAGGGTAAGGGTGAAACCGGGGAGCTGTTTTTT
TRBV13,14,TRBD2,TRBJ2-7,-,CASSSGLAEYEQYF,TGTGCCAGCAGCTCGGGACTAGCGGAGTACGAGCAGTACTTC
TRBV27,22,TRBD2,TRBJ2-2,-,CASSFLPGQTGTSGGFRGELFF,TGTGCCAGCAGTTTTCTCCCAGGACAGACCGGGACTAGCGGGGGCTTCCGCGGGGAGCTGTTTTTT
TRBV7-9,14,-,TRBJ1-3,-,CASSYSDTSNTIYF,TGTGCCAGCAGCTATTCGGACACATCAAACACCATATATTTT
TRBV5-4,14,-,TRBJ2-7,-,CASSKDSSSYEQYF,TGTGCCAGCAGCAAAGACTCAAGCTCCTACGAGCAGTACTTC
TRBV28,11,-,TRBJ2-1,-,CASRGSNEQFF,TGTGCCAGCAGAGGCAGCAATGAGCAGTTCTTC
TRBV5-1,15,-,TRBJ2-3,-,CASSLDRGFTDTQYF,TGCGCCAGCAGCTTGGATAGGGGCTTCACAGATACGCAGTATTTT
TRBV7-6,14,TRBD1,TRBJ1-1,-,CASSLGTGYGEAFF,TGTGCCAGCAGCCTAGGGACAGGGTACGGAGAGGCTTTCTTT